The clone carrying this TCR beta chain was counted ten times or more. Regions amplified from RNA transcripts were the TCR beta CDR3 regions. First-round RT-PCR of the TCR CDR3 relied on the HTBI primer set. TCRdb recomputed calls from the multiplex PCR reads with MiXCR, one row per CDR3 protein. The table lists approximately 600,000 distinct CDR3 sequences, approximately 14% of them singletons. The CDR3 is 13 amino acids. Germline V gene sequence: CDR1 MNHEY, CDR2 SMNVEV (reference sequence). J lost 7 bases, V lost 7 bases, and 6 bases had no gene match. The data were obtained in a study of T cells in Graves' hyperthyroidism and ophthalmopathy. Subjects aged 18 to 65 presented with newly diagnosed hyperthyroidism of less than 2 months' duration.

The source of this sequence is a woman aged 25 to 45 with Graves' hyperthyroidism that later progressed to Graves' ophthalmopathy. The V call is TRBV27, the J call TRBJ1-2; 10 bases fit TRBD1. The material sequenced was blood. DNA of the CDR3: TGTGCCAGCACGCCGGGACAGGGGATTGGCTACACCTTC. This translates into CASTPGQGIGYTF.